Below, one T cell receptor beta chain is given with its context. What it binds is unknown. This record comes from a study of T cells in pancreatic ductal adenocarcinoma. Regarding the study as a whole: Mean clonality was about 0.11 in tumors and about 0.079 in blood, not significantly different. Blood had more productive templates and 8 to 9.5-fold more unique clonotypes than tumor. The resected pancreatic cancer cohort was biased toward the minority with early-stage disease. Comparisons of tumor and blood clonality may show falsely lower tumor diversity.

No neoadjuvant therapy was given to the selected pancreatic ductal adenocarcinoma patients before their surgery. Measured with immunoSEQ multiplex PCR; TCRdb has only the in-frame clones, and not every one. The sample contains 8,500 to 9,500 clones, approximately 89% of which appear only once. Sequences were obtained from PBMCs. The receptor was derived from a human donor with pancreatic ductal adenocarcinoma.

The CDR3, as DNA: TGTGCCAGCAGCCTCGCTGGGGCAGCACAGCATGAGCAGTTCTTC. Its protein product is CASSLAGAAQHEQFF. The chain combines TRBV7-8 with TRBJ2-1; D may be TRBD1 (5 bases). Trimming cost V 5 bases and J 8 bases, with 19 bases left between them. This CDR3 region has 15 residues. Germline V lookup: CDR1 SGHVS, CDR2 FQNEAQ.